Following are 15 T cell receptor beta chains from one sample sequenced in a study of shared clonotypes between healthy human individuals. Assay used: immunoSEQ multiplex PCR; TCRdb lists only in-frame clones, some missing. This sample has millions of clones, with roughly 96% found just once. The source material was naive CD4+ T cells sorted from blood. The sample's subset: CD45RA+ positively selected. The origin of the receptors is a man aged 18 to 29 in good health.

This chain links TRBV30 with TRBJ2-5; possible D gene TRBD1, 5 bases. In germline, CDR1 is GTSNPN, CDR2 SVGIG (reference sequence). Deletions cut 0 bases from V and 4 bases from J, with 15 bases between. This CDR3 comprises 15 residues. This CDR3 is CAWSVWGLGAETQYF. The CDR3 nucleotides are TGTGCCTGGAGTGTATGGGGTTTAGGGGCAGAGACCCAGTACTTC. The full variable domain, rest sourced from reference TRBV30 and TRBJ2-5, is SQTIHQWPATLVQPVGSPLSLECTVEGTSNPNLYWYRQAAGRGLQLLFYSVGIGQISSEVPQNLSASRPQDRQFILSSKKLLLSDSGFYLCAWSVWGLGAETQYFGPGTRLLVL.

This chain connects TRBV10-3 to TRBJ1-2; D not resolved. V was pared by 0 bases and J by 3 bases, with 8 bases between. The CDR3 extends over 14 amino acids. The germline CDR1 and CDR2 sequences are ENHRY and SYGVKD. CDR3 sequence reads: CAISESQIHYGYTF. In DNA, the CDR3 is TGTGCCATCAGTGAGTCCCAGATCCACTATGGCTACACCTTC.

A note on this clone: This specimen includes other DNA sequences encoding the same CDR3. V gene TRBV6-5 combines with J gene TRBJ1-1; TRBD1 is a possible D gene (5 bases). The CDR3 totals 14 residues. Germline V gene lookup returns CDR1 MNHEY and CDR2 SVGAGI. Trimming pared 2 bases from V and 0 bases from J, leaving 7 bases between. In nucleotides, the CDR3 is TGTGCCAGCAGTTACCGGGGGTTGAACACTGAAGCTTTCTTT. The encoded protein is CASSYRGLNTEAFF.

V and J are TRBV18 and TRBJ2-7; 12 nucleotides line up with TRBD1. The trim removed 4 bases at V and 6 bases at J, leaving 7 bases unmatched. Looked up from germline, CDR1 is KGHSH and CDR2 is LQKENI. CDR3 length: 15 residues. CDR3 nucleotides: TGTGCCAGCTCACAACCGGGACAGGGGGCGGGCGAGCAGTACTTC. Translation: CASSQPGQGAGEQYF.

The chain is built from TRBV19 and TRBJ1-1; 8 bases are shared with TRBD1. The trim removed 5 bases at V and 3 bases at J, leaving 8 bases unmatched. This CDR3 contains 15 residues. Looked up from germline, CDR1 is LNHDA and CDR2 is SQIVND (reference sequence). CDR3 sequence (DNA): TGTGCCAGTAGTTTAACCAGGGGGCAGGACACTGAAGCTTTCTTT. Amino acid sequence: CASSLTRGQDTEAFF.

The rearrangement links TRBV18 to TRBJ2-7, with D possibly being TRBD2 (6 bases). The V end lost 2 bases, the J end lost 5 bases, and 13 bases lay between the germline ends. The V gene's germline CDR1 is KGHSH and CDR2 LQKENI. The CDR3 loop spans 14 amino acids. CDR3 residues: CASSPVAGNDEQYF. CDR3 DNA sequence: TGTGCCAGCTCACCAGTTGCGGGGAACGACGAGCAGTACTTC.

This chain links TRBV6-5 with TRBJ2-3, with 8 positions matching TRBD2. After removal of 8 bases from V and 3 bases from J, the junction contained 10 bases not matched to a gene. The CDR3 is 15 amino acids. The germline CDR1 and CDR2 sequences are MNHEY and SVGAGI. The CDR3 sequence: CASRRRGALTDTQYF. DNA for the CDR3: TGTGCCAGCCGCCGGCGGGGGGCCTTGACAGATACGCAGTATTTT.

The gene calls are TRBV7-3 and TRBJ2-5; D not resolved. The CDR3 sequence is 13 residues long. Trimming took off 3 bases at V and 4 bases at J, with 9 bases between the two ends. The germline V gene encodes CDR1 SGHTA and CDR2 FQGTGA. In DNA form, the CDR3 reads TGTGCCAGCAGCTTGACCCTCGGAGAGACCCAGTACTTC. It is translated as CASSLTLGETQYF.

As regards this clone: The same CDR3 arises from other DNA sequences in this sample as well. The chain carries TRBV11-2 and TRBJ2-5; D call uncertain. V was pared by 1 base and J by 5 bases, with 5 bases between. Germline-derived CDR1 and CDR2 are SGHAT and FQNNGV. There are 12 residues in the CDR3. DNA of the CDR3: TGTGCCAGCAGCTTAGTCGGGGAGACCCAGTACTTC. The encoded protein is CASSLVGETQYF.

This clone was counted a few times. CDR3 DNA: TGTGCCAGCAGTCTTAACCCCCTGGCGGGAGATGGCTATAAGCAGTACTTC. Translating gives CASSLNPLAGDGYKQYF. V and J are TRBV27 and TRBJ2-7; 7 positions agree with TRBD2. The CDR3 is 17 residues long. The junction had 21 bases not matched to a gene; V was cut back by 5 bases and J by 8 bases. Germline V gene sequence: CDR1 MNHEY, CDR2 SMNVEV (reference sequence).

In this sample, this clone turned up once. The chain is built from TRBV7-9 and TRBJ1-2, with 8 bases identical to TRBD1. This CDR3 has 15 amino acids. The germline gives CDR1 SEHNR, CDR2 FQNEAQ (reference sequence). V lost 5 bases, J lost 0 bases, and 5 bases stayed unmatched. The CDR3 sequence: CASSTRTGSNYGYTF. CDR3 nucleotides: TGTGCCAGCAGCACCCGGACAGGGTCTAACTATGGCTACACCTTC.

The V gene is TRBV2, the J gene TRBJ1-5; the D is unclear. The germline V gene has CDR1 SNHLY and CDR2 FYNNEI. Trimming took 2 bases from V and 4 from J, leaving 9 bases between them. This CDR3 contains 14 residues. The CDR3 DNA follows: TGTGCCAGCAGTGAAACCCTGGGGAATCAGCCCCAGCATTTT. Translation: CASSETLGNQPQHF.

Only a few counts were recorded for this clone. This chain uses TRBV5-4 with TRBJ1-2, with D possibly TRBD1 on 5 matching bases. With 0 bases removed from V and 8 bases from J, the gap between germline ends came to 11 bases. The CDR3 spans 13 residues. The germline V gene encodes CDR1 SGHNT and CDR2 YYREEE (reference sequence). Here the CDR3 reads CASSLVGVGGYTF. CDR3 sequence (DNA): TGTGCCAGCAGCTTGGTAGGGGTGGGCGGCTACACCTTC.

The rearrangement links TRBV13 to TRBJ2-7; no firm D call. Germline lookup yields CDR1 PRHDT and CDR2 FYEKMQ (reference sequence). Trimming took 6 bases from V and 1 from J, leaving 7 bases between them. The CDR3 length is 12 residues. The CDR3 region is CASSAASYEQYF. As DNA, the CDR3 is TGTGCCAGCAGTGCGGCGTCCTACGAGCAGTACTTC. The full variable domain, its missing parts supplied by reference TRBV13 and TRBJ2-7, is AAGVIQSPRHLIKEKRETATLKCYPIPRHDTVYWYQQGPGQDPQFLISFYEKMQSDKGSIPDRFSAQQFSDYHSELNMSSLELGDSALYFCASSAASYEQYFGPGTRLTVT.

As to this clone: Other DNA sequences within the sample encode an identical CDR3. This chain links TRBV5-1 with TRBJ1-6; no clear D. Germline lookup yields CDR1 SGHRS and CDR2 YFSETQ. V gave up 0 bases and J gave up 10 bases, with 11 bases separating them. CDR3 length equals 14 residues. In DNA form, the CDR3 reads TGCGCCAGCAGCTTGGCGGGGTATGGATCACCCCTCCACTTT. Its protein product is CASSLAGYGSPLHF.